This T cell receptor (beta chain) was obtained from a study of lymphopenia after photon versus proton radiotherapy. Of note for this clone: Antigen specificity is unknown.

Study observations and caveats: Post-nadir diversity loss with photons came from oligoclonal expansion, particularly CD8+ Temra cells. Under photons, naive T cells and diversity fell while effector/memory populations rose. A bigger post-nadir fall in TCR diversity correlated inversely with survival time in deceased patients.

After removal of 4 bases from V and 0 bases from J, the junction contained 6 bases not matched to a gene. Germline V gives CDR1 SGHRS, CDR2 YFSETQ. The CDR3 runs 16 residues. Here immunoSEQ multiplex PCR was the method, and the copy in TCRdb shows in-frame clones only, minus some. The sample consists of approximately 35,000 clones, 75% to 90% of them appearing once. The genes are TRBV5-1 and TRBJ2-1, with 8 bases aligning to TRBD2. This receptor was taken from a woman between 45 and 60 years old with pancreatic cancer. This specimen was peripheral blood, taken from a patient treated with photon-based radiotherapy. As DNA, the CDR3 is TGCGCCAGCAGCCCCGTAACTAGCGGCTCCTACAATGAGCAGTTCTTC. Its protein product is CASSPVTSGSYNEQFF.